This TCR beta chain came from a study of OX40 agonist ivuxolimab in advanced cancers. Study findings and constraints: Antigen specificity was not determined for the expanded peripheral T cells. With doses of 0.1-3.0 mg/kg, partial responders showed among the lowest clonal expansion. More expanded clones were seen, on average, in CD8+ T cells than in CD4+.

Germline assignment: CDR1 LNHDA and CDR2 SQIVND (reference sequence). Trimming removed 0 bases at V and 0 bases at J, with 12 bases between. This CDR3 has 17 residues. As regards this clone: Its antigen is as yet unknown.

Method: immunoSEQ multiplex PCR; TCRdb's copy keeps in-frame clones and lacks some. The sample yields about 52,000 clones, 94% seen once. This receptor was obtained from an adult with an advanced solid tumor such as melanoma, head and neck, liver or kidney cancer. Here the sequenced sample was CD4+ or CD8+ T cells sorted from blood, taken in a trial of the OX40 agonist ivuxolimab. The chain combines TRBV19 with TRBJ2-1; no clear D. In nucleotides, the CDR3 is TGTGCCAGTAGTATAGACTCTCACACCGGCTCCTACAATGAGCAGTTCTTC. It is translated as CASSIDSHTGSYNEQFF. The full variable domain, rest sourced from reference TRBV19 and TRBJ2-1, is DGGITQSPKYLFRKEGQNVTLSCEQNLNHDAMYWYRQDPGQGLRLIYYSQIVNDFQKGDIAEGYSVSREKKESFPLTVTSAQKNPTAFYLCASSIDSHTGSYNEQFFGPGTRLTVL.